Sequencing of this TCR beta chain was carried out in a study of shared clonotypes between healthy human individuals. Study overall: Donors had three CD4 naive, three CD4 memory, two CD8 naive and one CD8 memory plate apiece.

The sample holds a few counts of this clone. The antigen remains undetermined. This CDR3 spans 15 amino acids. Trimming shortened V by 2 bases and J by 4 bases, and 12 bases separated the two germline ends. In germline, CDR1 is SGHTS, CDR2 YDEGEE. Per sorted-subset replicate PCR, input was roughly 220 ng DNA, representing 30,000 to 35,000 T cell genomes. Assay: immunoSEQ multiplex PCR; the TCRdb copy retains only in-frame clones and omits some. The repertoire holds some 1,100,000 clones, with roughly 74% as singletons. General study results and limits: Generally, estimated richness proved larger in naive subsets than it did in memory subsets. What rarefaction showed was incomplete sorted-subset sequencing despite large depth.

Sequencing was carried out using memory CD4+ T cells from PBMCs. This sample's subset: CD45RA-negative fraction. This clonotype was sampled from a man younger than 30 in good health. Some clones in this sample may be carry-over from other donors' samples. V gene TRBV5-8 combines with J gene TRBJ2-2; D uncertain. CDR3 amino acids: CASSFGLTTTGELFF. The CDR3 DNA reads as TGTGCCAGCAGCTTTGGCCTCACTACCACCGGGGAGCTGTTTTTT.